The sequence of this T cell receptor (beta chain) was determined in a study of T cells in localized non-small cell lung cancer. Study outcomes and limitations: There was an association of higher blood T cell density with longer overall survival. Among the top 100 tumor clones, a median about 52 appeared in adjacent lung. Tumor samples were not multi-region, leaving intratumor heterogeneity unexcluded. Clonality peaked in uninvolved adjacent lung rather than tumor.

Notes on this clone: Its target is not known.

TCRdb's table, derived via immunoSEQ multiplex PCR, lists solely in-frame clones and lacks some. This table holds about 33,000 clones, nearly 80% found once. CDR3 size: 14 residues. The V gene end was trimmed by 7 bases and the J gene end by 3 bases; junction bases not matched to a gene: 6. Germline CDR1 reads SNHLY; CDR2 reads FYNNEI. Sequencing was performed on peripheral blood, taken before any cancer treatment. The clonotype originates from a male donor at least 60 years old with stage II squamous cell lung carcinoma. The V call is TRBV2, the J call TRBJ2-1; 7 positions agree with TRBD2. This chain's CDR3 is CASNSGTNYNEQFF. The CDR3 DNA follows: TGTGCCAGCAATTCCGGGACTAACTACAATGAGCAGTTCTTC.